The 2 T cell receptor beta chains given below trace back to one sample, sequenced in a study of radiotherapy plus CTLA-4 blockade in lung cancer. Method: immunoSEQ multiplex PCR; TCRdb's copy keeps in-frame clones and lacks some. Found here are about 80,000 clones, 60% to 85% of them singletons; the top ten hold over 20%. The sequenced sample was peripheral blood, obtained from a patient treated with radiotherapy plus ipilimumab. The receptor set was obtained from a human donor with non-small cell lung cancer whose response to radiotherapy plus ipilimumab could not be evaluated. Some clones in this sample may be carry-over from other donors' samples.

The chain has TRBV2 and TRBJ2-3; 11 bases are a match to TRBD2. This CDR3 has 14 amino acids. CDR1 is SNHLY and CDR2 is FYNNEI in the germline V gene. With 6 bases clipped from V and 1 base from J, the junction kept 0 bases outside the gene matches. The CDR3 region has the DNA TGTGCCAGCAGACTAGCGGGGGGCACAGATACGCAGTATTTT. This gives the protein CASRLAGGTDTQYF.

The genes are TRBV7-9 and TRBJ1-1, with D perhaps TRBD1 (6 bases). This CDR3 is built from 15 residues. Germline CDR1 reads SEHNR; CDR2 reads FQNEAQ (reference sequence). Trimming stripped 2 bases from V and 5 bases from J, with 15 bases between. CDR3 in DNA: TGTGCCAGCAGCTTACTGGGGGCTGGGACAACTGAAGCTTTCTTT. Its protein is CASSLLGAGTTEAFF.